The sample holds many counts of the clone carrying this T cell receptor (beta chain). V lost 2 bases to trimming and J lost 2 bases; unmatched junction nucleotides: 5. Germline CDR1 reads SGHTA; CDR2 reads FQGNSA. CDR3 length: 16 residues. Regarding time point: longitudinal time-point 3. This specimen belongs to a study of neurological immune-mediated disorders. TCRdb reprocessed the 5' RACE reads via MiXCR and lists one record per CDR3 protein. The top ten hold approximately 3.1% of the sample, which has roughly 100,000 distinct CDR3 sequences, 10% to 13% seen once. The J gene is TRBJ2-3, the V gene TRBV7-2; TRBD2 matches at 9 bases. The clonotype originates from a female donor with HTLV-1-associated myelopathy (HAM/TSP). Specimen: PBMCs. The CDR3 DNA reads TGTGCCAGCAGCTTAAGTGGACTAGCGAACACAGATACGCAGTATTTT. It yields the protein CASSLSGLANTDTQYF.